A selection of T cell receptor beta chains follows, all from one sample in a study of CD8+CD57+ T cells in acquired aplastic anemia. TCRdb fed the reads into MiXCR, producing one record per CDR3 protein. Found here are about 81,000 distinct CDR3 sequences, about 45% of them singletons; the top ten hold 65% to 70%. Input material: sorted CD4+, CD8+, or CD8+CD57+ T cells (not recorded which) from PBMCs. The receptor set was obtained from a human donor in good health, serving as a control. Both conserved end residues are part of each CDR3. Fields, in order: V gene, clone size, J gene, CDR3 length, D gene, CDR3 protein, CDR3 DNA. A D gene is named only where the DNA matches it firmly. Clone size appears in some rows only: once, few, many, or a class for an expanded clone.

V: TRBV2; size: NA; J: TRBJ2-1; length: 11; D: NA; CDR3: CATPRDNEQFF; DNA: TGTGCCACCCCTCGAGACAATGAGCAGTTCTTC
V: TRBV7-8; size: NA; J: TRBJ2-5; length: 17; D: NA; CDR3: CASSSPIGLSYQETQYF; DNA: TGTGCCAGCAGCTCACCCATAGGACTCTCGTACCAGGAGACCCAGTACTTC
V: TRBV7-8; size: NA; J: TRBJ2-4; length: 13; D: NA; CDR3: CASSHRDLNIQYF; DNA: TGTGCCAGCAGCCACCGGGACTTAAACATTCAGTACTTC
V: TRBV7-9; size: few; J: TRBJ1-4; length: 15; D: NA; CDR3: CASSGSGIAFEKLFF; DNA: TGTGCCAGCAGCGGATCCGGGATAGCGTTTGAAAAACTGTTTTTT
V: TRBV29-1; size: NA; J: TRBJ2-1; length: 17; D: NA; CDR3: CSVALFGGQGSYNEQFF; DNA: TGCAGCGTTGCCTTATTCGGCGGGCAGGGCTCCTACAATGAGCAGTTCTTC
V: TRBV24-1; size: NA; J: TRBJ2-5; length: 14; D: NA; CDR3: CATSDFTQSNRTNF; DNA: TGTGCCACCAGTGATTTCACCCAGTCGAACAGAACGAACTTC
V: TRBV10-3; size: many; J: TRBJ1-4; length: 14; D: NA; CDR3: CAISGGLSNEKLFF; DNA: TGTGCCATCAGTGGGGGACTGAGCAATGAAAAACTGTTTTTT
V: TRBV9; size: NA; J: TRBJ1-3; length: 14; D: NA; CDR3: CASSVVGYGNTIYF; DNA: TGTGCCAGCAGCGTAGTGGGCTACGGAAACACCATATATTTT
V: TRBV29-1; size: many; J: TRBJ1-1; length: 11; D: NA; CDR3: CSVVANTEAFF; DNA: TGCAGCGTTGTAGCGAACACTGAAGCTTTCTTT
V: TRBV19; size: NA; J: TRBJ1-6; length: 13; D: TRBD1; CDR3: CASHDRGQSPLHF; DNA: TGTGCCAGTCACGACAGGGGACAGTCACCCCTCCACTTT
V: TRBV18; size: NA; J: TRBJ1-2; length: 14; D: TRBD1; CDR3: CASSPPGQGSGYTF; DNA: TGTGCCAGCTCACCACCTGGACAGGGCTCTGGCTACACCTTC
V: TRBV12-3/TRBV12-4; size: few; J: TRBJ2-2; length: 11; D: NA; CDR3: CASSFTGELFF; DNA: TGTGCCAGCAGTTTCACCGGGGAGCTGTTTTTT
V: TRBV7-8; size: NA; J: TRBJ1-2; length: 13; D: NA; CDR3: CASSASSNYGYTF; DNA: TGTGCCAGCAGCGCCAGCAGCAACTATGGCTACACCTTC
V: TRBV7-9; size: NA; J: TRBJ2-5; length: 13; D: NA; CDR3: CASSPGGTGTQYF; DNA: TGTGCCAGCAGCCCGGGGGGGACAGGGACCCAGTACTTC
V: TRBV6-4; size: many; J: TRBJ1-6; length: 15; D: TRBD1; CDR3: CASSRADRGPSPLHF; DNA: TGTGCCAGCAGTAGAGCCGACAGGGGTCCTTCACCCCTCCACTTT
V: TRBV2; size: NA; J: TRBJ2-3; length: 15; D: TRBD1; CDR3: CASRLRQGGTDTQYF; DNA: TGTGCCAGCAGGCTACGACAGGGGGGAACAGATACGCAGTATTTT
V: TRBV10-3; size: many; J: TRBJ2-3; length: 15; D: TRBD2; CDR3: CAISGLAGGTDTQYF; DNA: TGTGCCATCTCAGGTCTAGCGGGGGGCACAGATACGCAGTATTTT
V: TRBV5-1; size: NA; J: TRBJ2-5; length: 15; D: NA; CDR3: CASSFRQMKMETQYF; DNA: TGCGCCAGCAGCTTCAGACAAATGAAGATGGAGACCCAGTACTTC
V: TRBV7-9; size: NA; J: TRBJ2-7; length: 12; D: NA; CDR3: CASSSAYVEQYF; DNA: TGTGCCAGCAGCTCCGCGTATGTCGAGCAGTACTTC
V: TRBV9; size: NA; J: TRBJ2-3; length: 10; D: NA; CDR3: CASSQDTQYF; DNA: TGTGCCAGCAGCCAAGATACGCAGTATTTT
V: TRBV15; size: NA; J: TRBJ2-2; length: 16; D: TRBD2; CDR3: CATSVASGRRAGELFF; DNA: TGTGCCACCTCTGTTGCTAGCGGGAGAAGGGCCGGGGAGCTGTTTTTT
V: TRBV5-1; size: NA; J: TRBJ2-7; length: 15; D: NA; CDR3: CASSLGGGANSEQYF; DNA: TGCGCCAGCAGCTTGGGTGGGGGCGCAAACTCCGAGCAGTACTTC
V: TRBV24-1; size: NA; J: TRBJ1-5; length: 13; D: NA; CDR3: CATSILFRQPQHF; DNA: TGTGCCACCAGTATTCTCTTTCGTCAGCCCCAGCATTTT
V: TRBV30; size: NA; J: TRBJ1-1; length: 13; D: NA; CDR3: CAWSVGRGTEAFF; DNA: TGTGCCTGGAGTGTTGGGCGTGGCACTGAAGCTTTCTTT
V: TRBV7-2; size: once; J: TRBJ1-6; length: 12; D: NA; CDR3: CASSFWGSPLHF; DNA: TGTGCCAGCAGCTTTTGGGGGTCACCCCTCCACTTT
V: TRBV5-1; size: many; J: TRBJ1-1; length: 14; D: NA; CDR3: CASSLTVTNTEAFF; DNA: TGCGCCAGCAGCTTGACTGTGACCAACACTGAAGCTTTCTTT
V: TRBV25-1; size: once; J: TRBJ2-3; length: 20; D: TRBD2; CDR3: CASSALAGAGGPVGPDTQYF; DNA: TGTGCCAGCAGTGCCCTAGCGGGAGCGGGAGGGCCGGTGGGTCCAGATACGCAGTATTTT
V: TRBV29-1; size: many; J: TRBJ2-7; length: 16; D: TRBD1; CDR3: CSVLDQIQGATHEQYF; DNA: TGCAGCGTTCTCGACCAGATACAGGGGGCCACCCACGAGCAGTACTTC
V: TRBV10-1; size: many; J: TRBJ2-1; length: 11; D: NA; CDR3: CASSDLNEQFF; DNA: TGCGCCAGCAGTGATCTCAATGAGCAGTTCTTC
V: TRBV11-3; size: many; J: TRBJ2-1; length: 16; D: TRBD1; CDR3: CASSGLGTEFYNEQFF; DNA: TGTGCCAGCTCAGGTTTGGGGACAGAATTTTACAATGAGCAGTTCTTC
V: TRBV24-1; size: many; J: TRBJ2-3; length: 16; D: TRBD1; CDR3: CATSGGRDRSTDTQYF; DNA: TGTGCCACCAGTGGAGGCCGGGACAGAAGCACAGATACGCAGTATTTT
V: TRBV24-1; size: many; J: TRBJ2-7; length: 15; D: NA; CDR3: CATSDSSEGTYEQYF; DNA: TGTGCCACCAGTGATTCCTCTGAGGGAACCTACGAGCAGTACTTC
V: TRBV7-9; size: many; J: TRBJ1-2; length: 14; D: NA; CDR3: CASSLSPPGDGYTF; DNA: TGTGCCAGCAGCTTATCTCCCCCCGGGGATGGCTACACCTTC
V: TRBV12-3/TRBV12-4; size: NA; J: TRBJ1-6; length: 17; D: TRBD1; CDR3: CASSLGQTSSYNSPLHF; DNA: TGTGCCAGCAGCCTGGGACAGACGAGCTCCTATAATTCACCCCTCCACTTT
V: TRBV5-1; size: many; J: TRBJ2-7; length: 11; D: NA; CDR3: CASRRNYEQYF; DNA: TGCGCCAGCAGGAGAAACTACGAGCAGTACTTC
V: TRBV29-1; size: NA; J: TRBJ2-2; length: 15; D: TRBD2; CDR3: CSVEVAGGNTGELFF; DNA: TGCAGCGTTGAGGTAGCGGGGGGAAACACCGGGGAGCTGTTTTTT
V: TRBV9; size: many; J: TRBJ1-2; length: 13; D: NA; CDR3: CASSETGMRAYTF; DNA: TGTGCCAGCAGCGAAACAGGGATGAGGGCCTACACCTTC
V: TRBV24-1; size: many; J: TRBJ1-1; length: 13; D: NA; CDR3: CATSDPLDGEAFF; DNA: TGTGCCACCAGTGACCCCCTCGATGGTGAAGCTTTCTTT
V: TRBV10-2; size: NA; J: TRBJ2-1; length: 15; D: TRBD1; CDR3: CASKRDRGDHNEQFF; DNA: TGCGCCAGCAAACGGGACAGGGGTGACCACAATGAGCAGTTCTTC